The 29 T cell receptor beta chains below were found in one sample sequenced in a study of T cell changes during pregnancy in multiple sclerosis (dated by TCRdb to the late 2010s). To prepare the library, the immunoSEQ multiplex PCR assay was applied. The table comes from immuneACCESS by way of TCRdb, which keeps in-frame sequences with V and J called. Part of the clones is missing from these tables; in studies checked, under half for an unresolved V gene and the rest for unknown reasons. The sample table holds roughly 30,000 clones, of which about 93% were seen once. Clones ranked in the top ten supply around 0.43% of the sample. The sequences come from CD4+ T cells from peripheral blood mononuclear cells, collected in the second trimester of pregnancy. Every receptor here comes from a female donor with multiple sclerosis, enrolled in a pregnancy study.

The gene calls are TRBV18 and TRBJ1-1; 7 nucleotides agree with TRBD1. The V gene end was trimmed by 2 bases and the J gene end by 2 bases; junction bases not matched to a gene: 8. Germline CDR1 KGHSH, CDR2 LQKENI. The length of the CDR3 is 16 residues. The CDR3: CASSPWAGTVNTEAFF. DNA of the CDR3: TGTGCCAGCTCACCATGGGCGGGGACAGTTAACACTGAAGCTTTCTTT.

The chain employs TRBV7-9 and TRBJ2-7; D perhaps matches TRBD1 (5 bases). CDR1 is SEHNR, CDR2 FQNEAQ, per germline (reference sequence). V dropped 2 bases and J dropped 2 bases, with 13 bases sitting between them. This CDR3 is built from 15 residues. CDR3 region: CASSLTTGGPYEQYF. CDR3 bases: TGTGCCAGCAGCTTAACAACAGGTGGTCCCTACGAGCAGTACTTC.

V gene TRBV6-1 combines with J gene TRBJ2-2; D may be TRBD2 (6 bases). This CDR3 region has 15 residues. V lost 5 bases and J lost 6, with 16 bases in between. The germline CDR1 and CDR2 sequences are MNHNS and SASEGT. The CDR3 here is CASSTQGTASGELFF. CDR3 sequence (DNA): TGTGCCAGCAGTACCCAAGGGACTGCCTCCGGGGAGCTGTTTTTT.

The V and J genes are TRBV30 and TRBJ2-7; D possibly corresponds to TRBD1 (6 bases). CDR3 size: 12 residues. Trimming cost V 4 bases and J 0 bases, with 7 bases left between them. Germline V gene data show CDR1 as GTSNPN and CDR2 as SVGIG (reference sequence). In DNA, the CDR3 is TGTGCCTGGAAACAGGGCTCCTACGAGCAGTACTTC. Amino acids: CAWKQGSYEQYF.

This chain uses TRBV2 with TRBJ2-2; weak D call: TRBD1 (5 bases). Trimming left V 4 bases short and J 1 base short, with 10 bases between. Germline CDR1 reads SNHLY; CDR2 reads FYNNEI. The CDR3 has 15 residues. CDR3 coding DNA: TGTGCCAGCAGTGTCGCCAGGGTGAACACCGGGGAGCTGTTTTTT. Its translation: CASSVARVNTGELFF. The full variable domain, with the rest looked up from reference TRBV2 and TRBJ2-2, is EPEVTQTPSHQVTQMGQEVILRCVPISNHLYFYWYRQILGQKVEFLVSFYNNEISEKSEIFDDQFSVERPDGSNFTLKIRSTKLEDSAMYFCASSVARVNTGELFFGEGSRLTVL.

The chain employs TRBV4-1 and TRBJ1-3; no firm D call. Germline CDR1 and CDR2: MGHRA and YSYEKL. The CDR3 extends over 17 amino acids. Between the trimmed V and J ends, which lost 1 base and 0 bases, there was a span of 13 bases. CDR3 DNA sequence: TGCGCCAGCAGCCAAGGAGGTTCGGGGAGCTCTGGAAACACCATATATTTT. This sequence encodes CASSQGGSGSSGNTIYF.

This rearrangement joins TRBV2 to TRBJ2-4; D remains ambiguous. V lost 3 bases and J lost 2, with 8 bases in between. Per germline, CDR1 SNHLY and CDR2 FYNNEI. The CDR3 length is 14 residues. The CDR3 DNA is TGTGCCAGCAGTGAGTCGGTTCCCAAAAACATTCAGTACTTC. The encoded protein is CASSESVPKNIQYF.

The CDR3 sequence: CAWSSGQTEFF. Here the CDR3 DNA reads TGTGCCTGGAGTTCAGGGCAGACCGAGTTCTTC. The rearrangement uses TRBV30 and TRBJ2-1, with D possibly being TRBD1 (5 bases). This CDR3 region has 11 residues. The germline V gene has CDR1 GTSNPN and CDR2 SVGIG (reference sequence). Trimming left V 2 bases short and J 14 bases short, with 13 bases between.

The chain uses TRBV7-8 and TRBJ2-1, with 11 bases identical to TRBD2. Unmatched junction bases numbered 7, after V lost 5 bases and J lost 7 bases. The CDR3 is made up of 15 amino acids. Per germline, CDR1 SGHVS and CDR2 FQNEAQ. Written as DNA, the CDR3 is TGTGCCAGCAGCCTAACTAGCGGGAGAATGAATGAGCAGTTCTTC. Residues: CASSLTSGRMNEQFF.

This clone was counted a single time. V and J are TRBV28 and TRBJ1-3; D may be TRBD1 (5 bases). Germline CDR1 MDHEN, CDR2 SYDVKM. There are 15 residues in the CDR3. Trimming left V 3 bases short and J 0 bases short, with 9 bases between. The CDR3 region is CASSLGRRSGNTIYF. The CDR3 nucleotides read TGTGCCAGCAGTTTGGGGCGCCGCTCTGGAAACACCATATATTTT.

Only one count was recorded for this clone. V usage is TRBV2 and J usage is TRBJ2-5, with D hard to call. This CDR3 spans 14 amino acids. V was pared by 8 bases and J by 2 bases, with 15 bases between. Germline lookup yields CDR1 SNHLY and CDR2 FYNNEI. CDR3 in amino acids: CASGRSVRQETQYF. Here the CDR3 DNA reads TGTGCCAGCGGCAGATCGGTGCGGCAAGAGACCCAGTACTTC.

The chain is built from TRBV10-3 and TRBJ2-7; TRBD2 might be the D (5 bases). The V gene lost 2 bases and the J gene lost 6 bases, with 11 bases spanning the gap. The CDR3 loop spans 13 amino acids. CDR1 is ENHRY and CDR2 is SYGVKD in the germline V gene. As DNA, the CDR3 is TGTGCCATCAGTGAGACTGCGGGCTCCGAGCAGTACTTC. Its translation: CAISETAGSEQYF.

The J gene is TRBJ1-1, the V gene TRBV30; the match to TRBD1 covers 8 bases. V trimming: 4 bases; J trimming: 0 bases; junction bases outside the gene matches: 4. Looked up from germline, CDR1 is GTSNPN and CDR2 is SVGIG (reference sequence). The CDR3 contains 14 residues. The CDR3 sequence is CAWKNRGLNTEAFF. In nucleotides, the CDR3 is TGTGCCTGGAAGAACAGGGGGTTGAACACTGAAGCTTTCTTT.

The chain combines TRBV5-4 with TRBJ2-1; D uncertain. The CDR3 contains 11 residues. V dropped 1 base and J dropped 8 bases, with 4 bases sitting between them. Germline V CDR1 and CDR2: SGHNT, YYREEE (reference sequence). The CDR3 DNA is TGTGCCAGCAGCTTGAACTATGAGCAGTTCTTC. It yields the protein CASSLNYEQFF.

The CDR3 is CASTRAAGHSTDTQYF. For the CDR3, the DNA is TGTGCCAGCACCCGGGCCGCGGGCCATAGCACAGATACGCAGTATTTT. The V call is TRBV9, the J call TRBJ2-3; weak D call: TRBD2 (5 bases). Trimming stripped 6 bases from V and 0 bases from J, with 17 bases between. In germline, CDR1 is SGDLS, CDR2 YYNGEE. The CDR3 is 16 amino acids.

Here the CDR3 reads CASRSQGDGPDTQYF. The CDR3 DNA follows: TGTGCCAGTAGGTCTCAGGGGGATGGTCCAGATACGCAGTATTTT. The chain uses TRBV19 and TRBJ2-3; 7 nucleotides align to TRBD1. Per the germline V gene, CDR1 is LNHDA and CDR2 is SQIVND (reference sequence). V gave up 6 bases and J gave up 4 bases; unmatched junction bases: 10. CDR3 length equals 15 residues.

The chain links TRBV9 to TRBJ2-2; the match to TRBD2 covers 8 bases. Germline V CDR1 and CDR2: SGDLS, YYNGEE. Trimming at V came to 5 bases and at J to 1 base, leaving 1 base not matched to a gene. The CDR3 totals 14 residues. The CDR3 loop reads CASRLAENTGELFF. DNA of the CDR3: TGTGCCAGCAGACTAGCGGAGAACACCGGGGAGCTGTTTTTT.

This clone was observed once. This sequence joins TRBV10-3 and TRBJ1-3; D remains unclear. The ends were cut back, 5 bases at V and 0 bases at J, with 5 bases in the middle. Per germline, CDR1 ENHRY and CDR2 SYGVKD. The CDR3 is made up of 13 amino acids. CDR3 DNA sequence: TGTGCCATCAGTCAGAACTCTGGAAACACCATATATTTT. Amino acid sequence: CAISQNSGNTIYF.

The CDR3 DNA follows: TGTGCCAGCCTATGGACAGGGCCTGAAGCTTTCTTT. Amino acids: CASLWTGPEAFF. The chain is built from TRBV6-1 and TRBJ1-1, with 8 nucleotides matching TRBD1. This CDR3 is 12 amino acids long. Looked up from germline, CDR1 is MNHNS and CDR2 is SASEGT. The V segment lost 8 bases and the J segment 6 bases; nucleotides outside the gene matches: 5.

The CDR3 DNA is TGTGCCAGCAGTAAATCACAGGGGTATGGCTACACCTTC. Protein product: CASSKSQGYGYTF. The chain recombines TRBV27 with TRBJ1-2; TRBD1 matches at 7 bases. Unmatched junction bases numbered 5, after V lost 5 bases and J lost 5 bases. The CDR3 contains 13 residues. Germline V gene sequence: CDR1 MNHEY, CDR2 SMNVEV (reference sequence).

This clone was seen just once. The V and J genes are TRBV5-1 and TRBJ1-1; D may be TRBD1 (5 bases). V was pared by 0 bases and J by 4 bases, with 16 bases between. Germline loops: CDR1 SGHRS, CDR2 YFSETQ. The CDR3 runs to 16 residues. The CDR3 sequence is CASSLGQGVLGTEAFF. CDR3 coding DNA: TGCGCCAGCAGCTTGGGGCAGGGTGTTTTGGGCACTGAAGCTTTCTTT.

The chain joins TRBV19 to TRBJ1-3; possibly TRBD1 for D (6 bases). Trimming took 7 bases from V and 1 from J, leaving 17 bases between them. This CDR3 comprises 16 residues. The germline CDR1 and CDR2 sequences are LNHDA and SQIVND (reference sequence). CDR3 DNA: TGTGCCAGTACCAGAACCCAGGGGAGTTCTGGAAACACCATATATTTT. This encodes CASTRTQGSSGNTIYF. Using reference TRBV19 and TRBJ1-3 for the parts outside the CDR3, the full variable domain is DGGITQSPKYLFRKEGQNVTLSCEQNLNHDAMYWYRQDPGQGLRLIYYSQIVNDFQKGDIAEGYSVSREKKESFPLTVTSAQKNPTAFYLCASTRTQGSSGNTIYFGEGSWLTVV.

V usage is TRBV11-2 and J usage is TRBJ2-7; D uncertain. V lost 0 bases, J lost 3 bases, and 6 bases lay in between. CDR3 size: 13 residues. The germline gives CDR1 SGHAT, CDR2 FQNNGV. DNA for the CDR3: TGTGCCAGCAGCTTAGAGGGCCGCTACGAGCAGTACTTC. Translated, it gives CASSLEGRYEQYF.

The rearrangement uses TRBV4-2 and TRBJ1-2, with TRBD1 identical over 8 bases. Germline trimming cut 0 bases from V and 3 bases from J; bases unmatched to any gene: 3. The V gene's germline CDR1 is LGHNA and CDR2 YNFKEQ. The CDR3 sequence is 15 residues long. For the CDR3, the DNA is TGTGCCAGCAGCCAAGAGGACAGGGAGGACTATGGCTACACCTTC. This gives the protein CASSQEDREDYGYTF.

This clone was seen only once. This sequence joins TRBV7-9 and TRBJ1-1, with 7 bases lining up with TRBD1. V gave up 3 bases and J gave up 0 bases; unmatched junction bases: 4. This CDR3 is built from 15 residues. The V gene's germline CDR1 is SEHNR and CDR2 FQNEAQ (reference sequence). The CDR3 nucleotides read TGTGCCAGCAGCTTGGGGGACAGATTGAACACTGAAGCTTTCTTT. Its protein product is CASSLGDRLNTEAFF.

This rearrangement joins TRBV11-2 to TRBJ2-1; 8 bases map to TRBD2. The CDR3 has 16 residues. CDR1 and CDR2 (germline): SGHAT, FQNNGV. Losses at the gene ends were 5 bases for V and 3 bases for J; bases not matched to a gene: 9. The CDR3 bases are TGTGCCAGCAGCCCCTTGCTAGCGGGTATCTACAATGAGCAGTTCTTC. Translated: CASSPLLAGIYNEQFF. Using reference TRBV11-2 and TRBJ2-1 for the parts outside the CDR3, the full variable domain is EAGVAQSPRYKIIEKRQSVAFWCNPISGHATLYWYQQILGQGPKLLIQFQNNGVVDDSQLPKDRFSAERLKGVDSTLKIQPAKLEDSAVYLCASSPLLAGIYNEQFFGPGTRLTVL.

The V gene is TRBV7-9, the J gene TRBJ1-3; 8 bases are shared with TRBD1. The CDR3 length is 14 residues. With V trimmed by 5 bases and J by 4 bases, 4 bases remained unmatched. Per the germline V gene, CDR1 is SEHNR and CDR2 is FQNEAQ (reference sequence). The DNA of the CDR3 is TGTGCCAGCAGCCTACAGGGGGAGGGAAACACCATATATTTT. Translating it yields CASSLQGEGNTIYF.

CDR3 sequence (DNA): TGTGCCAGCAGCGTAGCGGCCGAGGCCTACGAGCAGTACTTC. Protein product: CASSVAAEAYEQYF. The gene calls are TRBV9 and TRBJ2-7; unclear D gene. The CDR3 spans 14 residues. V gave up 0 bases and J gave up 2 bases, with 9 bases separating them. From germline, CDR1 is SGDLS and CDR2 YYNGEE.

This clone was counted once. The CDR3 DNA is TGTGCCAGCAGCGTAGCCGGAGAGACCCAGTACTTC. This gives the protein CASSVAGETQYF. The chain couples TRBV9 to TRBJ2-5; no firm D call. Trimming cost V 0 bases and J 4 bases, with 4 bases left between them. CDR1 is SGDLS, CDR2 YYNGEE, per germline. This CDR3 spans 12 amino acids.